One and the same sample provided the 10 T cell receptor beta chains below, sequenced in a study of OX40 agonist ivuxolimab in advanced cancers. Profiling relied on immunoSEQ multiplex PCR, and the TCRdb table lists in-frame clones only, not all of them. The repertoire holds roughly 79,000 clones, roughly nine tenths seen once, with 1.5% to 2% in the top ten. Material: CD4+ or CD8+ T cells sorted from blood, obtained in a trial of the OX40 agonist ivuxolimab. Receptors were obtained from an adult with an advanced solid tumor such as melanoma, head and neck, liver or kidney cancer.

The chain is built from TRBV6-1 and TRBJ1-5, with 7 bases identical to TRBD1. The length of the CDR3 is 15 residues. CDR1 MNHNS and CDR2 SASEGT come from the germline V gene. The V segment lost 8 bases and the J segment 5 bases; nucleotides outside the gene matches: 12. The CDR3: CASGLKDRAHQPQHF. The DNA for the CDR3 is TGTGCCAGCGGGTTAAAAGACAGGGCCCATCAGCCCCAGCATTTT.

The chain joins TRBV21-1 to TRBJ2-1. TRBV21-1 is noted as a pseudogene. This CDR3 is built from 13 residues. CDR3 sequence: CASSKDFWCEQFF. The CDR3 DNA reads TGTGCCAGCAGCAAAGATTTTTGGTGTGAGCAGTTCTTC.

The genes are TRBV28 and TRBJ2-4; D assignment may be TRBD1 or TRBD2 (5 bases each). Germline V CDR1 and CDR2: MDHEN, SYDVKM. Trimming left V 5 bases short and J 5 bases short, with 16 bases between. The CDR3 has 15 residues. The CDR3 region is CASSTPGAKQNIQYF. The CDR3 bases are TGTGCCAGCAGTACCCCCGGGGCCAAACAAAACATTCAGTACTTC. Combining the CDR3 with reference TRBV28 and TRBJ2-4 gives the whole variable domain DVKVTQSSRYLVKRTGEKVFLECVQDMDHENMFWYRQDPGLGLRLIYFSYDVKMKEKGDIPEGYSVSREKKERFSLILESASTNQTSMYLCASSTPGAKQNIQYFGAGTRLSVL.

The CDR3 region has the DNA TGCAGCGCCCGCCCCTACGAGGGGGACAGCTACACCTTC. Its translation is CSARPYEGDSYTF. The chain combines TRBV29-1 with TRBJ1-2; D is perhaps TRBD1 (6 bases). This CDR3 comprises 13 residues. V gave up 7 bases and J gave up 9 bases, with 21 bases separating them. Germline V lookup: CDR1 SQVTM, CDR2 ANQGSEA.

This clone was seen just once. J is TRBJ2-3 and V is TRBV5-4; 7 bases line up with TRBD1. V was pared by 4 bases and J by 2 bases, with 7 bases of the junction left unmatched. The V gene's germline CDR1 is SGHNT and CDR2 YYREEE (reference sequence). This CDR3 is built from 15 residues. The CDR3 DNA sequence: TGTGCCAGCAGCCCACAGGGGATCCTCACAGATACGCAGTATTTT. Its protein product is CASSPQGILTDTQYF.

The rearrangement joins TRBV28 to TRBJ1-5, with D tentatively TRBD1 (6 bases). This CDR3 contains 14 residues. The germline V gene has CDR1 MDHEN and CDR2 SYDVKM. Trimming pared 3 bases from V and 7 bases from J, leaving 13 bases between. DNA of the CDR3: TGTGCCAGCAGTTTGCCGGGGGGCAGCCAGCCCCAGCATTTT. Amino acids: CASSLPGGSQPQHF.

The chain has TRBV5-8 and TRBJ2-1; no definite D call. The length of the CDR3 is 15 residues. V lost 2 bases, J lost 8 bases, and 17 bases lay in between. Germline V gene sequence: CDR1 SGHTS, CDR2 YDEGEE. This chain's CDR3 is CASSLFISGNHEQFF. Written as DNA, the CDR3 is TGTGCCAGCAGCTTATTCATATCGGGTAACCATGAGCAGTTCTTC. Full variable domain (outside the CDR3, taken from reference TRBV5-8 and TRBJ2-1): EAGVTQSPTHLIKTRGQQATLRCSPISGHTSVYWYQQALGLGLQFLLWYDEGEERNRGNFPPRFSGRQFPNYSSELNVNALELEDSALYLCASSLFISGNHEQFFGPGTRLTVL.

The chain uses TRBV5-4 and TRBJ2-3; TRBD2 might be the D (5 bases). CDR1 is SGHNT and CDR2 is YYREEE in the germline V gene (reference sequence). Trimming removed 0 bases from V and 0 bases from J, with 8 bases in between. The CDR3 has 15 residues. The CDR3 here is CASSLDGKSTDTQYF. Here the CDR3 DNA reads TGTGCCAGCAGCTTGGACGGGAAGAGCACAGATACGCAGTATTTT. Using reference TRBV5-4 and TRBJ2-3 for the parts outside the CDR3, the full variable domain is ETGVTQSPTHLIKTRGQQVTLRCSSQSGHNTVSWYQQALGQGPQFIFQYYREEENGRGNFPPRFSGLQFPNYSSELNVNALELDDSALYLCASSLDGKSTDTQYFGPGTRLTVL.

This clone was observed a single time. The rearrangement links TRBV5-1 to TRBJ1-4, with 9 bases lining up with TRBD1. V lost 4 bases to trimming and J lost 8 bases; unmatched junction nucleotides: 12. The germline gives CDR1 SGHRS, CDR2 YFSETQ. The CDR3 spans 16 residues. The CDR3 DNA follows: TGCGCCAGCAGCCCGGACAGGGGCCAACTCGGGGAAAAACTGTTTTTT. As protein: CASSPDRGQLGEKLFF.

The chain recombines TRBV18 with TRBJ2-5; the D gene is possibly TRBD1 (6 bases). CDR1 and CDR2 (germline): KGHSH, LQKENI. This CDR3 region has 14 residues. Trimming pared 6 bases from V and 5 bases from J, leaving 16 bases between. The CDR3 sequence: CASSPTGLGETQYF. The DNA of the CDR3 is TGTGCCAGCTCGCCGACAGGCCTGGGGGAGACCCAGTACTTC.